The 9 T cell receptor beta chains reported below all come from one sample, sequenced in a study of blood T cell repertoires in COVID-19. Some clones are missing from TCRdb's copy, which holds only in-frame ones; the method was immunoSEQ multiplex PCR. The profile covers roughly 300,000 clones, with about nine tenths appearing a single time and 1% to 1.3% taken by the ten largest. Sequences were obtained from PBMCs or T cells enriched from blood (not recorded which). The receptors shown here come from a woman in her 30s who had recovered from COVID-19.

The chain has TRBV10-2 and TRBJ1-1; 7 positions match TRBD1. Looked up from germline, CDR1 is WSHSY and CDR2 is SAAADI. The CDR3 is 13 amino acids. Germline trimming cut 6 bases from V and 5 bases from J; bases unmatched to any gene: 6. DNA of the CDR3: TGCGCCAGCAGAGGGACAGACCGAACTGAAGCTTTCTTT. It translates to CASRGTDRTEAFF.

This sequence joins TRBV4-3 and TRBJ2-7; D is possibly TRBD1 (6 bases). The V gene's germline CDR1 is LGHNA and CDR2 YSLEER. Trimming left V 0 bases short and J 2 bases short, with 14 bases between. The CDR3 runs to 16 residues. Here the CDR3 reads CASSQDRRQDPYEQYF. The CDR3 region has the DNA TGCGCCAGCAGCCAAGATAGGAGACAGGACCCCTACGAGCAGTACTTC.

This chain uses TRBV7-8 with TRBJ2-3; 7 bases map to TRBD2. The V gene's germline CDR1 is SGHVS and CDR2 FQNEAQ. Germline trimming cut 6 bases from V and 3 bases from J; bases unmatched to any gene: 12. This CDR3 is 16 amino acids long. This chain's CDR3 is CASRPSGLSRTDTQYF. Written as DNA, the CDR3 is TGTGCCAGCAGACCTAGCGGCCTAAGTAGGACAGATACGCAGTATTTT.

The chain has TRBV21-1 and TRBJ1-5; the D segment call TRBD1 is taken from the table without a DNA check. TRBV21-1 is a pseudogene. This CDR3 is 17 amino acids long. In DNA, the CDR3 is TGTGCCAGCAGTAAACACCCAGATTTTCTTAGCAATCAGCCCCAGCATTTT. It specifies CASSKHPDFLSNQPQHF.

V is TRBV28 and J is TRBJ2-1, with TRBD2 identical over 7 bases. Unmatched junction bases numbered 19, after V lost 7 bases and J lost 7 bases. This CDR3 has 17 residues. The germline gives CDR1 MDHEN, CDR2 SYDVKM. The CDR3 protein is CASTSLGEGLEGNEQFF. In DNA form, the CDR3 reads TGTGCCAGCACGTCTTTGGGGGAGGGCCTCGAAGGTAATGAGCAGTTCTTC.

The CDR3 is CASSSNPSRVGYTF. The CDR3 nucleotides are TGTGCCAGCAGCTCAAACCCATCCAGGGTCGGCTACACCTTC. The chain couples TRBV7-9 to TRBJ1-2; maybe TRBD1 (5 bases). This CDR3 contains 14 residues. Per germline, CDR1 SEHNR and CDR2 FQNEAQ (reference sequence). The ends were cut back, 4 bases at V and 8 bases at J, with 17 bases in the middle.

The chain is built from TRBV3-1 (or the pseudogene TRBV3-2) and TRBJ1-1; 9 bases line up with TRBD1. There are 14 residues in the CDR3. The germline gives CDR1 LGHDT, CDR2 YNNKEL (reference sequence). Trimming at V came to 4 bases and at J to 7 bases, leaving 7 bases not matched to a gene. The CDR3 reads CASSPDRGPYEAFF. The CDR3 DNA sequence: TGTGCCAGCAGCCCGGACAGGGGACCTTATGAAGCTTTCTTT.

This chain uses TRBV5-1 with TRBJ2-4, with a tentative D call TRBD1 (6 bases). This CDR3 is 15 amino acids long. The germline CDR1 and CDR2 sequences are SGHRS and YFSETQ. With 4 bases removed from V and 0 bases from J, the gap between germline ends came to 11 bases. The CDR3 loop is CASSPGQIAKNIQYF. CDR3 bases: TGCGCCAGCAGCCCTGGACAGATAGCCAAAAACATTCAGTACTTC.

The rearrangement uses TRBV7-9 and TRBJ1-4; D gene unclear. The CDR3 runs 17 residues. CDR1 and CDR2 from the germline V gene are SEHNR and FQNEAQ (reference sequence). The V end lost 1 base, the J end lost 8 bases, and 20 bases lay between the germline ends. CDR3 in DNA: TGTGCCAGCAGCTTAGTAGGGCGAGGGCCAAATAAGGAAAAACTGTTTTTT. Its translation is CASSLVGRGPNKEKLFF.